This TCR beta chain was retrieved from a study of blood T cell repertoires in COVID-19. Study summary: There were acute and convalescent COVID-19 samples, and they came from the United States, Italy and Spain. T cells, B-cell-depleted T cells, or PBMCs provided the cDNA or gDNA that served as material.

Original processing methods: How many nucleated cells were present was estimated from reference gene primer amplification. Measured with immunoSEQ multiplex PCR; TCRdb has only the in-frame clones, and not every one. From that table come the V and J calls and clone size; the DNA was used to work out D and trimming. The table lists about 63,000 clones, less than 80% of them singletons. The germline V gene encodes CDR1 SGHTA and CDR2 FQGTGA. This CDR3 is 16 amino acids long. The J segment lost 0 bases and the V segment lost 4 bases, leaving 3 bases of the junction unmatched. This rearrangement joins TRBV7-3 to TRBJ2-2; 9 bases are shared with TRBD2. The source material was peripheral blood. The source is a human donor in a cohort sampled during active COVID-19. CDR3 in DNA: TGTGCCAGCAGCTGGCGGACTAGCGCGAACACCGGGGAGCTGTTTTTT. Translated, it gives CASSWRTSANTGELFF.